This TCR beta chain was recovered during a study of T cell repertoires in cytomegalovirus infection. TCRdb fed the reads into MiXCR, producing one record per CDR3 protein. The table records about 920,000 distinct CDR3 sequences, roughly 30% of them present only once. Germline CDR1 is MGHRA and CDR2 is YSYEKL. This CDR3 has 14 amino acids. The V end was cut by 2 bases, the J end by 0 bases, with 8 bases between. Notes on this clonotype: What it binds is not known.

The V gene is TRBV4-1, the J gene TRBJ2-7; unclear D gene. The sequencing used cultured CD8+ T cells from PBMCs, collected from culture after CMV antigen stimulation. The source of this sequence is a human donor in good health (CMV status not recorded). Some clones in this sample may be carry-over from other donors' samples. CDR3 DNA: TGCGCCAGCAGCCAACTACCAGACTCCTACGAGCAGTACTTC. It translates to CASSQLPDSYEQYF.